This paragraph covers one T cell receptor (beta chain) sequence. Its antigen is undetermined. The sample is drawn from a study of vaccination effects on CD4 cells after COVID-19. The length of the CDR3 is 12 residues. The germline V gene has CDR1 MNHEY and CDR2 SVGAGI. Trimming took off 9 bases at V and 7 bases at J, with 15 bases between the two ends. Profiling relied on immunoSEQ multiplex PCR, and the TCRdb table lists in-frame clones only, not all of them. This table has 30,000 to 45,000 clones, 70% to 85% appearing once. Study-level findings and limits: Marked clonal contraction was seen late after vaccination (in both infection- and vaccine-induced clones).

Sequencing followed a ViraFEST assay step that expanded antigen-specific CD4+ T cells with viral peptide pools. Subsequent to roughly 9 days of culture, CD4+ T cells were isolated. Either the BNT162b2 or mRNA-1273 vaccine was given to participants in two doses. Vaccinated recipients, who were negative for nucleocapsid antibodies, had no history of SARS-CoV-2 infection. A half-volume exchange with IL-2 medium occurred on days 3 and 7. The clonotype comes from a human donor who received a COVID-19 vaccine. Some clones in this sample may be carry-over from other donors' samples. Sequenced material: CD4+ T cells from PBMCs cultured with HCoV-NL63 spike peptides, taken after COVID-19 vaccination. This sequence joins TRBV6-5 and TRBJ1-2; weak D call: TRBD1 (6 bases). As DNA, the CDR3 is TGTGCCAGAGGGGGAGGGGACGGTGGCTACACCTTC. Translation: CARGGGDGGYTF.